The clone carrying this TCR beta chain was detected many times. Its antigen remains unidentified. The V and J ends lost 1 base and 5 bases respectively, with 15 bases between them. The CDR3 is 15 amino acids. CDR1 is GTSNPN and CDR2 is SVGIG in the germline V gene (reference sequence). The data originate from a study of regulatory T cells in long-lasting Graves disease. Study results and limitations: The number of shared public clonotypes was higher in persistent patients (approximately 2,600) than new patients (966).

As to time point: newly diagnosed GD, antithyroid drugs for less than 3 months. PBMCs provided the RNA from which the TCR library was made. Building the TCR beta libraries relied on iRepertoire HTBI primers, and CDR3 regions underwent Arm-PCR. MiXCR, run by TCRdb on the multiplex PCR reads, gives a single entry per CDR3 protein. Of roughly 560,000 distinct CDR3 sequences in the sample, about 15% were seen once. The same data also contributed to another study, on T cells in Graves' hyperthyroidism and ophthalmopathy. That investigation notes: When ophthalmopathy did not progress within 18 months, Graves' hyperthyroidism was considered stable.

Sequenced material: peripheral blood mononuclear cells (PBMCs), taken at new diagnosis, from a patient treated with antithyroid drugs. This TCR was sampled from a woman aged 35-65 years with Graves disease. The chain couples TRBV30 to TRBJ1-5, with D uncertain. The CDR3 here is CAWSAPWGVHQPQHF. The CDR3 DNA reads as TGTGCCTGGAGTGCCCCATGGGGTGTTCATCAGCCCCAGCATTTT.